The T cell receptor beta chain under discussion was sequenced for a study of T cell changes during pregnancy in multiple sclerosis. Here immunoSEQ multiplex PCR was the method, and the copy in TCRdb shows in-frame clones only, minus some. In the table there are approximately 90,000 clones, 90% to 95% of which are singletons. CDR3 size: 14 residues. V shed 4 bases and J shed 13 bases, with 17 bases lying between them. From germline, CDR1 is MDHEN and CDR2 SYDVKM. The TCR was taken from a female donor in good health, enrolled as a control in a pregnancy study. The input for sequencing was peripheral blood, taken after pregnancy. V and J are TRBV28 and TRBJ1-6; a weak D match, TRBD1 (5 bases). CDR3 nucleotides: TGTGCCAGCAGTTGGTCAGGGCTTCAAAGGCCCCTCCACTTT. Amino acid sequence: CASSWSGLQRPLHF.